The 20 T cell receptor beta chains presented below share a single source sample, sequenced in a study of monozygotic twins with inflammatory bowel disease. TCRdb reprocessed the 5' RACE reads and keeps a single row for each CDR3 protein, giving no DNA. The sample's table shows 140,000 to 150,000 distinct CDR3 sequences. The source material was blood. The receptors stem from a human donor with ulcerative colitis or Crohn's disease, or a healthy co-twin of an affected twin (not recorded which).

The rearrangement links TRBV7-9 to TRBJ2-2; checking the TCRdb D call of TRBD2 is not possible without DNA. The CDR3 length is 16 residues. CDR1 and CDR2 from the germline V gene are SEHNR and FQNEAQ (reference sequence). The CDR3 protein is CASSFQLAVNTGELFF.

The CDR3 region is CASSLSGGRENIQYF. V is TRBV5-5 and J is TRBJ2-4; checking the TCRdb D call of TRBD2 is not possible without DNA. There are 15 residues in the CDR3. Germline V CDR1 and CDR2: SGHKS, YYEKEE (reference sequence).

The chain has TRBV4-1 and TRBJ2-1; TCRdb picks TRBD2, but there is no DNA to check that call. The CDR3 contains 16 residues. Germline-derived CDR1 and CDR2 are MGHRA and YSYEKL. The CDR3: CASSQTRSGSENEQFF.

The chain recombines TRBV25-1 with TRBJ1-6. CDR1 MGHDK and CDR2 SYGVNS come from the germline V gene. CDR3 length equals 12 residues. CDR3 residues: CASRQNNSPLHF.

The chain employs TRBV7-9 and TRBJ2-7; TCRdb lists TRBD2, though no DNA is available to test this call. The CDR3 runs to 15 residues. Germline CDR1 is SEHNR and CDR2 is FQNEAQ (reference sequence). The CDR3 here is CASRSGLAATYEQYF.

This chain links TRBV20-1 with TRBJ2-1; TCRdb proposes TRBD2, but this gene call is untestable without DNA. Germline V gene lookup returns CDR1 DFQATT and CDR2 SNEGSKA (reference sequence). The CDR3 has 15 amino acids. CDR3 protein: CSARAGTSGRNEQFF.

V usage is TRBV28 and J usage is TRBJ2-1; TCRdb's assignment of TRBD1 cannot be checked, as there is no DNA. The germline V gene encodes CDR1 MDHEN and CDR2 SYDVKM. This CDR3 contains 21 residues. The CDR3 loop reads CASNPGGQGWRRSASYNEQFF.

The chain joins TRBV4-3 to TRBJ2-7. CDR1 LGHNA and CDR2 YSLEER come from the germline V gene. The length of the CDR3 is 15 residues. The CDR3 sequence is CASSLQMGSSYEQYF.

The genes are TRBV5-1 and TRBJ2-7. Germline V gene data show CDR1 as SGHRS and CDR2 as YFSETQ. CDR3 length equals 13 residues. CDR3 amino acids: CASSFSDSYEQYF.

The chain couples TRBV5-1 to TRBJ2-1. Per the germline V gene, CDR1 is SGHRS and CDR2 is YFSETQ. The CDR3 has 17 amino acids. The chain's CDR3 is CASSLGLAHSSYNEQFF.

V usage is TRBV5-1 and J usage is TRBJ1-1; without DNA, the TCRdb call of TRBD1 cannot be checked. This CDR3 has 14 amino acids. Germline loops: CDR1 SGHRS, CDR2 YFSETQ. The CDR3 is CASSIQGLNTEAFF. The entire variable domain, with the rest obtained from reference TRBV5-1 and TRBJ1-1, is as follows: KAGVTQTPRYLIKTRGQQVTLSCSPISGHRSVSWYQQTPGQGLQFLFEYFSETQRNKGNFPGRFSGRQFSNSRSEMNVSTLELGDSALYLCASSIQGLNTEAFFGQGTRLTVV.

The rearrangement links TRBV4-2 to TRBJ2-7; the TCRdb call, TRBD1, lacks DNA for checking. The germline gives CDR1 LGHNA, CDR2 YNFKEQ. This CDR3 is built from 14 residues. The CDR3 sequence: CASSQAGTEYEQYF.

The chain joins TRBV30 to TRBJ2-6; the D gene TCRdb calls, TRBD1, cannot be checked with no DNA. Germline values: CDR1 GTSNPN, CDR2 SVGIG (reference sequence). CDR3 size: 13 residues. The CDR3 reads CAIRGYGANVLTF.

The chain links TRBV11-2 to TRBJ2-7; TCRdb's assignment of TRBD2 cannot be checked, as there is no DNA. Germline CDR1 reads SGHAT; CDR2 reads FQNNGV. The CDR3 consists of 14 residues. The CDR3 reads CASSFQAFQEEQYF.

This chain connects TRBV20-1 to TRBJ2-7. The CDR3 loop spans 14 amino acids. Per germline, CDR1 DFQATT and CDR2 SNEGSKA (reference sequence). The CDR3 reads CSAQGPDQIYEQYF.

The chain joins TRBV20-1 to TRBJ1-1; TCRdb proposes TRBD1, but this gene call is untestable without DNA. This CDR3 is built from 14 residues. Germline CDR1 is DFQATT and CDR2 is SNEGSKA (reference sequence). The CDR3: CSAPPLLGDTEAFF.

CDR3 region: CATRDTDTQYF. The V and J genes are TRBV24-1 and TRBJ2-3. The germline V gene has CDR1 KGHDR and CDR2 SFDVKD. The CDR3 covers 11 residues.

The chain has TRBV2 and TRBJ2-2; checking the TCRdb D call of TRBD1 is not possible without DNA. The CDR3 totals 14 residues. Germline V gene data show CDR1 as SNHLY and CDR2 as FYNNEI. Here the CDR3 reads CASRGTENTGELFF.

This chain uses TRBV29-1 with TRBJ2-7; TCRdb's D call, TRBD1, is unchecked because there is no DNA. This CDR3 contains 12 residues. CDR1 SQVTM and CDR2 ANQGSEA come from the germline V gene. The CDR3 reads CSMNRGTNEQYF.

The CDR3 region is CASSPRRIQVSYEQYF. The chain couples TRBV7-8 to TRBJ2-7. The CDR3 contains 16 residues. The germline V gene has CDR1 SGHVS and CDR2 FQNEAQ.